These 19 T cell receptor beta chains came from one sample sequenced in a study of shared clonotypes between healthy human individuals. The data were produced by immunoSEQ multiplex PCR, yet TCRdb's version contains in-frame clones alone and is incomplete. The sample consists of fewer than 1.8 million clones, approximately 98.5% of them appearing once. The sample taken for sequencing was naive CD4+ T cells sorted from blood. As for subset: CD45RA+ positively selected. These receptors all come from a man younger than 45 in good health.

This sequence joins TRBV5-1 and TRBJ2-7; TRBD2 is a possible D gene (5 bases). V lost 0 bases to trimming and J lost 1 base, with 20 bases between them. Germline V gene lookup returns CDR1 SGHRS and CDR2 YFSETQ. The CDR3 loop spans 18 amino acids. CDR3 sequence (DNA): TGCGCCAGCAGCTTGGGGGCGGGCCTTACCACTTTATCCTACGAGCAGTACTTC. Its protein product is CASSLGAGLTTLSYEQYF.

This chain connects TRBV6-5 to TRBJ1-2; D call uncertain. Germline V gene lookup returns CDR1 MNHEY and CDR2 SVGAGI. The CDR3 loop spans 11 amino acids. Trimming took 7 bases from V and 5 from J, leaving 8 bases between them. CDR3 amino acids: CASIDEYGYTF. The CDR3 region has the DNA TGTGCCAGCATCGATGAGTATGGCTACACCTTC.

V gene TRBV6-1 combines with J gene TRBJ2-1, with a possible D match to TRBD2 (5 bases). V was trimmed by 7 bases and J by 0 bases, leaving 10 bases between them. Germline V gene data show CDR1 as MNHNS and CDR2 as SASEGT. CDR3 size: 14 residues. The CDR3 DNA reads as TGTGCCAGCATAGGAGACTACTCCTACAATGAGCAGTTCTTC. Translating gives CASIGDYSYNEQFF.

The rearrangement uses TRBV2 and TRBJ1-5, with D possibly TRBD1 on 6 matching bases. The germline V gene has CDR1 SNHLY and CDR2 FYNNEI. The ends were cut back, 5 bases at V and 2 bases at J, with 7 bases in the middle. This CDR3 is 13 amino acids long. In DNA, the CDR3 is TGTGCCAGCAGTAACAGGGGCAATCAGCCCCAGCATTTT. Translated, it gives CASSNRGNQPQHF.

This rearrangement joins TRBV7-9 to TRBJ2-2, with 8 positions matching TRBD2. The ends lost 2 bases at V and 7 bases at J; junction bases unmatched: 9. Per germline, CDR1 SEHNR and CDR2 FQNEAQ (reference sequence). This CDR3 is built from 16 residues. This CDR3 reads CASSLRPGGPGGELFF. In nucleotides, the CDR3 is TGTGCCAGCAGCTTAAGACCGGGAGGGCCTGGCGGGGAGCTGTTTTTT.

The chain uses TRBV19 and TRBJ1-5; D remains unclear. Trimming stripped 6 bases from V and 4 bases from J, with 16 bases between. The CDR3 is 15 amino acids. Germline assignment: CDR1 LNHDA and CDR2 SQIVND (reference sequence). The chain's CDR3 is CASSRLRPMNQPQHF. The CDR3 DNA is TGTGCCAGTAGCCGCCTAAGACCGATGAATCAGCCCCAGCATTTT.

This chain joins TRBV6-4 and TRBJ2-2, with D maybe TRBD1 (5 bases). This CDR3 contains 14 residues. The germline gives CDR1 MRHNA, CDR2 SNTAGT. Trimming cost V 3 bases and J 3 bases, with 8 bases left between them. The CDR3 sequence is CASSDSGHTGELFF. Here the CDR3 DNA reads TGTGCCAGCAGTGATTCAGGGCACACCGGGGAGCTGTTTTTT.

This chain joins TRBV11-2 and TRBJ1-4, with 9 bases matching TRBD1. CDR3 length equals 14 residues. Germline CDR1 and CDR2: SGHAT and FQNNGV. The V segment lost 5 bases and the J segment 7 bases; nucleotides outside the gene matches: 5. The CDR3 sequence is CASSKGQGREKLFF. The CDR3 DNA sequence: TGTGCCAGCAGCAAGGGACAGGGCCGTGAAAAACTGTTTTTT.

The chain carries TRBV5-5 and TRBJ1-2; unclear D gene. This CDR3 has 13 amino acids. V lost 4 bases and J 7 bases, leaving 14 bases between the germline ends. The germline gives CDR1 SGHKS, CDR2 YYEKEE (reference sequence). CDR3 amino acids: CASSIGPGTGYTF. The CDR3 nucleotides are TGTGCCAGCAGCATAGGACCGGGCACTGGCTACACCTTC.

This clone was recorded once. The chain carries TRBV18 and TRBJ1-2; no definite D call. The V end was cut by 3 bases, the J end by 7 bases, with 9 bases between. The CDR3 extends over 12 amino acids. Germline values: CDR1 KGHSH, CDR2 LQKENI. The CDR3 DNA follows: TGTGCCAGCTCACCTCGAGGGTTTGGCTACACCTTC. Its translation is CASSPRGFGYTF.

J is TRBJ2-5 and V is TRBV2; 7 bases are a match to TRBD1. Germline assignment: CDR1 SNHLY and CDR2 FYNNEI. The length of the CDR3 is 15 residues. V lost 6 bases, J lost 5 bases, and 12 bases stayed unmatched. The CDR3: CASRTTQGLGETQYF. In nucleotides, the CDR3 is TGTGCCAGCAGGACGACACAGGGGCTAGGGGAGACCCAGTACTTC. Supplemented by reference TRBV2 and TRBJ2-5, the full variable domain reads EPEVTQTPSHQVTQMGQEVILRCVPISNHLYFYWYRQILGQKVEFLVSFYNNEISEKSEIFDDQFSVERPDGSNFTLKIRSTKLEDSAMYFCASRTTQGLGETQYFGPGTRLLVL.

DNA for the CDR3: TGTGCCAGCAGCCAAGATAACGGGGTAATACCCCCCACAGATACGCAGTATTTT. Translated: CASSQDNGVIPPTDTQYF. This chain connects TRBV14 to TRBJ2-3; TRBD2 is a possible D gene (5 bases). The V gene lost 0 bases and the J gene lost 2 bases, with 18 bases spanning the gap. The germline gives CDR1 SGHDN, CDR2 FVKESK. The CDR3 totals 18 residues.

V and J are TRBV27 and TRBJ1-5, with D possibly matching TRBD1 (6 bases). CDR3 size: 15 residues. Trimming shortened V by 5 bases and J by 0 bases, and 11 bases separated the two germline ends. Germline V gene lookup returns CDR1 MNHEY and CDR2 SMNVEV (reference sequence). The CDR3 nucleotides read TGTGCCAGCAGTAGAGGACAGTATAGCAATCAGCCCCAGCATTTT. As protein: CASSRGQYSNQPQHF.

The CDR3 sequence is CASSVVGNHYGYTF. As DNA, the CDR3 is TGTGCCAGCAGCGTAGTTGGGAATCACTATGGCTACACCTTC. The V and J genes are TRBV9 and TRBJ1-2; D gene unclear. Germline CDR1 reads SGDLS; CDR2 reads YYNGEE. V was cut by 0 bases and J by 3 bases, with 9 bases left in between. The CDR3 sequence is 14 residues long. Using reference TRBV9 and TRBJ1-2 for the parts outside the CDR3, the full variable domain is DSGVTQTPKHLITATGQRVTLRCSPRSGDLSVYWYQQSLDQGLQFLIQYYNGEERAKGNILERFSAQQFPDLHSELNLSSLELGDSALYFCASSVVGNHYGYTFGSGTRLTVV.

J is TRBJ2-7 and V is TRBV5-4; D is uncertain. Looked up from germline, CDR1 is SGHNT and CDR2 is YYREEE (reference sequence). Trimming removed 0 bases at V and 4 bases at J, with 8 bases between. The CDR3 extends over 13 amino acids. CDR3 DNA sequence: TGTGCCAGCAGCTTGGAATCAATGTACGAGCAGTACTTC. Translated, it gives CASSLESMYEQYF.

This clone was counted a single time. V gene TRBV18 combines with J gene TRBJ2-7; 7 nucleotides line up with TRBD1. The germline CDR1 and CDR2 sequences are KGHSH and LQKENI. Trimming removed 4 bases from V and 2 bases from J; junction bases left unmatched: 5. The CDR3 is 14 amino acids. The CDR3 DNA reads as TGTGCCAGCTCACTGGACAGGTTGACCTACGAGCAGTACTTC. Its protein product is CASSLDRLTYEQYF.

The CDR3 DNA follows: TGTGCCAGTAGGGACAGGGGGCAGCAGCCCCAGCATTTT. Translated, it gives CASRDRGQQPQHF. The chain carries TRBV19 and TRBJ1-5; 11 bases agree with TRBD1. The ends lost 6 bases at V and 7 bases at J; junction bases unmatched: 2. The CDR3 loop spans 13 amino acids. Germline V CDR1 and CDR2: LNHDA, SQIVND (reference sequence).

The rearrangement uses TRBV7-8 and TRBJ2-1; the match to TRBD1 covers 7 bases. The trim removed 2 bases at V and 12 bases at J, leaving 10 bases unmatched. Looked up from germline, CDR1 is SGHVS and CDR2 is FQNEAQ. The CDR3 covers 14 residues. The CDR3 bases are TGTGCCAGCAGCTTATTCGACAGGGTGGGGACGCAGTTCTTC. Its translation: CASSLFDRVGTQFF.

The chain links TRBV7-6 to TRBJ1-2; D unclear. The CDR3 consists of 13 residues. In germline, CDR1 is SGHVS, CDR2 FNYEAQ. V was pared by 2 bases and J by 7 bases, with 11 bases between. The CDR3, as DNA: TGTGCCAGCAGCTTACGTGAGTCCTCTGGCTACACCTTC. Translating gives CASSLRESSGYTF.